Reported below is one T cell receptor beta chain. What it recognizes is unknown. The sample belongs to a study of T cell responses to AZD1222 COVID-19 vaccine. The study's findings and limits: Clonal diversity was possibly underestimated, and the donors were mostly white British, with more females.

Using immunoSEQ multiplex PCR, the repertoire was profiled, and TCRdb retains in-frame clones only, with some absent. Among around 69,000 clones listed, roughly 89% were seen once. The clonotype comes from an adult in good health. Sample: peripheral blood, taken on day 0 of AZD1222 vaccination.

This CDR3 is CASSPSGGGDEKLFF. In nucleotides, the CDR3 is TGCGCCAGCAGCCCCTCCGGGGGGGGCGACGAAAAACTGTTTTTT. This rearrangement joins TRBV5-1 to TRBJ1-4; D possibly corresponds to TRBD1 (6 bases). Trimming stripped 4 bases from V and 8 bases from J, with 18 bases between. From germline, CDR1 is SGHRS and CDR2 YFSETQ. This CDR3 contains 15 residues. The whole variable domain, remainder taken from reference TRBV5-1 and TRBJ1-4, is KAGVTQTPRYLIKTRGQQVTLSCSPISGHRSVSWYQQTPGQGLQFLFEYFSETQRNKGNFPGRFSGRQFSNSRSEMNVSTLELGDSALYLCASSPSGGGDEKLFFGSGTQLSVL.